A single TCR beta chain is shown here with its context. The CDR3 totals 17 residues. CDR1 and CDR2 from the germline V gene are LNHDA and SQIVND (reference sequence). The V end lost 3 bases, the J end lost 0 bases, and 15 bases lay between the germline ends. The sample comes from a study of blood T cell repertoires in COVID-19. Study details: The United States, Italy and Spain supplied acute and convalescent COVID-19 samples. Sources were T cells, B-cell-depleted T cells, or PBMCs; the material itself was cDNA or gDNA.

In the study's own analysis: Amplification with reference gene primers provided the estimates of nucleated cell counts. Measured with immunoSEQ multiplex PCR; TCRdb has only the in-frame clones, and not every one. That table gives V, J and clone size, and the DNA gave D and trimming. This sample has some 45,000 clones, with about 80% found just once. Sample: peripheral blood. This TCR came from a woman aged 55-70 years with acute or convalescent COVID-19. This chain joins TRBV19 and TRBJ1-3; D is ambiguous. The CDR3 DNA sequence: TGTGCCAGTAGTATCAGAGGCACCGAAGTCTCTGGAAACACCATATATTTT. Translating gives CASSIRGTEVSGNTIYF.